These T cell receptor beta chains were read from a single sample in a study of blood T cell repertoires in COVID-19. Here immunoSEQ multiplex PCR was the method, and the copy in TCRdb shows in-frame clones only, minus some. The table shows about 140,000 clones, with 88% occurring only once. Input material: peripheral blood. Receptors originate from a man aged 65 to 79 with acute or convalescent COVID-19. Each CDR3 is given with its conserved first and last residue. D genes are given only for firm matches. Some rows have no size entry. The others give once, few or many, or a class for an expanded clone.

TRBJ2-5 . TRBV5-1 14 TRBD1 TGCGCCAGCAGCCTAGGGACAGGCGGGGAGACCCAGTACTTC CASSLGTGGETQYF
TRBJ2-7 . TRBV15 14 . TGTGCCACCAGCAGAGATCTAGGGACATGGGAGCAGTACTTC CATSRDLGTWEQYF
TRBJ2-1 . TRBV11-2 16 TRBD2 TGTGCCAGCAGCTTAAACCCGGGAGGGACGGTTAATGAGCAGTTCTTC CASSLNPGGTVNEQFF
TRBJ1-4 . TRBV29-1 14 . TGCAGCGTAAACGACAGGTTCCCTAATGAAAAACTGTTTTTT CSVNDRFPNEKLFF
TRBJ1-1 once TRBV19 15 . TGTGCCAGTAGTAGGCCAGGGGTGGGGGACACTGAAGCTTTCTTT CASSRPGVGDTEAFF
TRBJ2-7 . TRBV2 13 TRBD1 TGTGCCAGCGGGCGGGACAGGGGCAACGAGCAGTACTTC CASGRDRGNEQYF
TRBJ1-1 . TRBV14 12 . TGTGCCAGCAGCCAAACAGCCCTGGGAGCTTTCTTT CASSQTALGAFF
TRBJ1-5 . TRBV9 16 TRBD1 TGTGCCAGCAGCCCACGACAGGGTGGCTGGGATCAGCCCCAGCATTTT CASSPRQGGWDQPQHF
TRBJ2-7 few TRBV10-3 16 TRBD1 TGTGCCACAGGACAGGGGGCAGCGCTAGCGGCCTACGAGCAGTACTTC CATGQGAALAAYEQYF
TRBJ1-4 . TRBV5-7 15 . TGTGCCAGCAGCTTTGATGGAGGCACTAATGAAAAACTGTTTTTT CASSFDGGTNEKLFF
TRBJ1-6 . TRBV12-2 21 . TGTGCAAGTCGCTTTTCGGCCGGAACAGCTACCCCAAGCTCCTATAATTCACCCCTCCACTTT CASRFSAGTATPSSYNSPLHF
TRBJ1-5 . TRBV5-8 15 TRBD1 TGTGCCAGCAGCTGGGGACAGGGGGGCTCTCAGCCCCAGCATTTT CASSWGQGGSQPQHF
TRBJ1-6 few TRBV5-8 15 TRBD1 TGTGCCAGCAGCTTAGACAGGGGTTCGAATTCACCCCTCCACTTT CASSLDRGSNSPLHF
TRBJ2-1 . TRBV3-1/TRBV3-2 16 TRBD2 TGTGCCAGCAGCCAATCTACTAGCGGGGGGGCCGTTGAGCAGTTCTTC CASSQSTSGGAVEQFF
TRBJ2-7 . TRBV18 14 TRBD2 TGTGCCAGCTCACCCCGGCGGGGGGGCGATGAGCAGTACTTC CASSPRRGGDEQYF
TRBJ2-2 . TRBV19 15 . TGTGCCAGTAGTTTAGGTCAGGGTGGAACCGGGGAGCTGTTTTTT CASSLGQGGTGELFF
TRBJ2-5 . TRBV5-1 14 . TGCGCCAGCAGCGCCGAGGTAATCCAAGAGACCCAGTACTTC CASSAEVIQETQYF
TRBJ1-5 . TRBV19 15 TRBD1 TGTGCCAGTAGGGGACAGGGGGATAGCAATCAGCCCCAGCATTTT CASRGQGDSNQPQHF
TRBJ2-2 . TRBV6-2/TRBV6-3 18 TRBD2 TGTGCCAGCAGCTTTACCGGGGGGATTTTAATTGGCACCGGGGAGCTGTTTTTT CASSFTGGILIGTGELFF
TRBJ2-1 . TRBV7-6 14 . TGTGCCAGCAGCCTTGGACTAAACCGGCATGAGCAGTTCTTC CASSLGLNRHEQFF
TRBJ1-2 . TRBV29-1 13 TRBD1 TGCAGCGTTGAACCCGACAGGGTAGGTGGCTACACCTTC CSVEPDRVGGYTF
TRBJ2-1 . TRBV28 10 . TGTGCCAGCTTATACAATGAGCAGTTCTTC CASLYNEQFF
TRBJ2-1 . TRBV4-1 19 . TGCGCCAGCAGCCGCCCCCCTCGTGGAGCACCCAGCTCCTACAATGAGCAGTTCTTC CASSRPPRGAPSSYNEQFF
TRBJ1-2 . TRBV30 12 . TGTGCCTGGAGTCATAGGGGCTATGGCTACACCTTC CAWSHRGYGYTF
TRBJ2-3 . TRBV27 15 . TGTGCCAGCAGTTTATTAGGGGCCTCCACAGATACGCAGTATTTT CASSLLGASTDTQYF
TRBJ1-1 few TRBV28 15 TRBD1 TGTGCCAGCAGTCCCCAGGGGGCGACGAACACTGAAGCTTTCTTT CASSPQGATNTEAFF
TRBJ2-5 . TRBV19 13 . TGTGCCAGTAGCCAGGGGAGTGGGGAGACCCAGTACTTC CASSQGSGETQYF
TRBJ2-6 . TRBV5-1 17 TRBD1 TGCGCCAGCAGCTGGAAACAGGGGGCTGATGGGGCCAACGTCCTGACTTTC CASSWKQGADGANVLTF
TRBJ1-5 . TRBV6-5 14 TRBD1 TGTGCCAGCTGGGGACAGTTCAGCAATCAGCCCCAGCATTTT CASWGQFSNQPQHF
TRBJ1-1 once TRBV6-1 14 . TGTGCCAGCAGTGAAAAGGGGCAGGGTTCAGGAGCTTTCTTT CASSEKGQGSGAFF
TRBJ2-2 . TRBV5-6 15 . TGTGCCAGCAACTTCATGACGGGGGTCACCGGGGAGCTGTTTTTT CASNFMTGVTGELFF
TRBJ2-5 . TRBV5-1 15 . TGCGCCAGCACCGGGGGGCGAAGCAACCAAGAGACCCAGTACTTC CASTGGRSNQETQYF
TRBJ1-5 . TRBV19 15 . TGTGCCAGTAGTCCGCCCGGGACACCGGATGGGCCCCAGCATTTT CASSPPGTPDGPQHF
TRBJ2-3 . TRBV27 16 TRBD2 TGTGCCAGCAGTTTCTACTCTAGCGGGAGGGCCAATACGCAGTATTTT CASSFYSSGRANTQYF
TRBJ2-7 . TRBV5-1 15 TRBD2 TGCGCCAGCAGCTTGGCCAGCGGGAGTCCCTACGAGCAGTACTTC CASSLASGSPYEQYF
TRBJ2-1 . TRBV2 16 TRBD1 TGTGCCAGCTCCCCCAATGCGGCAGGGGGCATGAATGAGCAGTTCTTC CASSPNAAGGMNEQFF
TRBJ1-5 . TRBV6-1 15 . TGTGCCAGCAGTGAAGGGACACTGAGCAGTCAGCCCCAGCATTTT CASSEGTLSSQPQHF
TRBJ1-6 . TRBV6-5 15 . TGTGCCAGCAAGGCAGGGAGGGCCTCCGATTCACCCCTCCACTTT CASKAGRASDSPLHF
TRBJ1-1 . TRBV2 14 TRBD1 TGTGCCACCACCGGGGGACAGCCTCAGGCTGAAGCTTTCTTT CATTGGQPQAEAFF
TRBJ1-5 few TRBV27 13 . TGTGCCAGCAGGCAGACAGTTAGTCAGCCCCAGCATTTT CASRQTVSQPQHF
TRBJ2-5 . TRBV2 17 TRBD1 TGTGCCAGCAGTGGGGGGTCGGGAGGACAGGGGAGGGAGACCCAGTACTTC CASSGGSGGQGRETQYF
TRBJ2-6 . TRBV10-2 16 . TGCGCCAGCAGTTTAACAATCCGTTCTGGGGCCAACGTCCTGACTTTC CASSLTIRSGANVLTF
TRBJ1-5 . TRBV6-1 15 . TGTGCCAGCAGTGAACAGGGTGGGCTGGGTCAGCCCCAGCATTTT CASSEQGGLGQPQHF
TRBJ1-6 . TRBV30 14 TRBD1 TGTGCCTGGACCATGGACAGGGGTTATTCACCCCTCCACTTT CAWTMDRGYSPLHF
TRBJ1-4 . TRBV6-1 16 . TGTGCCAGCAGTGAAATGGCGGACCGTAGCTCCGGGGAACTGTTTTTT CASSEMADRSSGELFF
TRBJ1-4 . TRBV2 15 . TGTGCCAGCAGTCCCAGACTTGCAACTAATGAAAAACTGTTTTTT CASSPRLATNEKLFF
TRBJ2-1 . TRBV27 14 . TGTGCCAGCAGTGCAGGGCCCTTCTACAATGAGCAGTTCTTC CASSAGPFYNEQFF
TRBJ2-7 . TRBV6-6 13 TRBD1 TGTGCCAGCACCGCGCAGGGGGCCTACGAGCAGTACTTC CASTAQGAYEQYF
TRBJ2-5 . TRBV2 14 TRBD2 TGTGCCAGCCTGGCGGGGGGCTTTCAAGAGACCCAGTACTTC CASLAGGFQETQYF
TRBJ2-1 . TRBV5-1 12 . TGCGCCAGCAGCTTGCAGAACAATGAGCAGTTCTTC CASSLQNNEQFF
TRBJ1-1 . TRBV6-1 13 . TGTGCCAGCAGTGAGCTTGGGGGCCTTAAAGCTTTCTTT CASSELGGLKAFF
TRBJ2-7 . TRBV27 15 . TGTGCCAGCAGTTACTCCCGGGGAGCAACTCGCAAGCAGTACTTC CASSYSRGATRKQYF
TRBJ2-7 once TRBV4-1 16 . TGCGCCAGCAGCCAAGGGGTTTTTAGGGAAGGAGGAGAGCAGTACTTC CASSQGVFREGGEQYF
TRBJ1-1 . TRBV28 14 . TGTGCCAGCAGTCCGGGGAACATGAACACTGAAGCTTTCTTT CASSPGNMNTEAFF
TRBJ1-1 . TRBV28 11 . TGTGCCAGCGGAGGGTTCGCTGAAGCTTTCTTT CASGGFAEAFF
TRBJ1-2 . TRBV18 15 TRBD1 TGTGCCAGCTCACTTGGGACAGGGGGGACCTATGGCTACACCTTC CASSLGTGGTYGYTF
TRBJ1-2 . TRBV12-3/TRBV12-4 13 . TGTGCCAGCAGTTCCCCGAGGGCGTATGGCTACACCTTC CASSSPRAYGYTF
TRBJ2-7 . TRBV9 16 TRBD2 TGTGCCAGCAGCTTTTCAGCCGGACTAGCAGTCCACGAGCAGTACTTC CASSFSAGLAVHEQYF
TRBJ1-2 once TRBV6-5 13 TRBD1 TGTGCCAGCAGGCTTACAGGGGTCTATGGCTACACCTTC CASRLTGVYGYTF